The rows below give T cell receptor beta chains drawn from one sample of a study of spatial heterogeneity in lung cancer. TCRdb independently ran MiXCR on the 5' RACE reads; one entry per CDR3 protein. The repertoire holds roughly 3,000 distinct CDR3 sequences, with around a fifth as singletons. Sample: PBMCs, taken at follow-up. The receptors here all came from a male donor with early-stage non-small cell lung cancer. The CDR3 runs from the conserved cysteine through the conserved F or W. D genes are given only for firm matches. The size field is filled for only some rows; it gives once, few, many or a size class.

size	V	D	J	DNA	CDR3
medium-sized	TRBV3-1	.	TRBJ2-5	TGTGCCAGCAGCCAGAATCGAGTAGCTGAATATGTGGAGACCCAGTACTTC	CASSQNRVAEYVETQYF
large	TRBV11-2	.	TRBJ2-1	TGTGCCAGCAGCTTCGGCGGGGACTACAATGAGCAGTTCTTC	CASSFGGDYNEQFF
many	TRBV4-3	.	TRBJ1-2	TGCGCCAGCAGCCAAGGGACAAGCTATGGCTACACCTTC	CASSQGTSYGYTF
medium-sized	TRBV24-1	TRBD1	TRBJ2-5	TGTGCCACCAGTGATTTGCATACAGGGGGCGGCCAAGAGACCCAGTACTTC	CATSDLHTGGGQETQYF
medium-sized	TRBV29-1	TRBD1	TRBJ1-1	TGCAGCGCCCAAGGGGCCCAGGGGGTACTAGCTGAAGCTTTCTTT	CSAQGAQGVLAEAFF
medium-sized	TRBV2	TRBD1	TRBJ1-4	TGTGCCAGCAGTTACCGACAGGGAGGAAGGGGTGAAAAACTGTTTTTT	CASSYRQGGRGEKLFF
many	TRBV13	.	TRBJ2-5	TGTGCCAGCAGCCCCAGGGGGGCAGGCCAAGAGACCCAGTACTTC	CASSPRGAGQETQYF
medium-sized	TRBV7-9	.	TRBJ1-2	TGTGCCAGCAGTCCGGACGCAAATCCGGGGGGCTACACCTTC	CASSPDANPGGYTF
.	TRBV14	TRBD2	TRBJ2-1	TGTGCCAGCAGCCGCGGACTAGCGGGAGTAGTAGGTGAGCAGTTCTTC	CASSRGLAGVVGEQFF
.	TRBV5-1	TRBD1	TRBJ2-7	TGCGCCAGCAGCTCACAGGGGGATAACTCCTACGAGCAGTACTTC	CASSSQGDNSYEQYF
many	TRBV6-2/TRBV6-3	.	TRBJ2-3	TGTGCCAGCGGGGGCGGGAGAAGGGATACGCAGTATTTT	CASGGGRRDTQYF
.	TRBV28	.	TRBJ2-6	TGTGCCAGCAGACGGTTCCGATCCTCTGGGGCCAACGTCCTGACTTTC	CASRRFRSSGANVLTF
.	TRBV11-2	TRBD1	TRBJ1-1	TGTGCCAGCAGCCTCATAACCCCCGGGACAGGAAACACTGAAGCTTTCTTT	CASSLITPGTGNTEAFF
.	TRBV2	TRBD2	TRBJ2-1	TGTGCCAGCAGTGGGGGGACTAGCGGGACTCCGTCCGGCAATGAGCAGTTCTTC	CASSGGTSGTPSGNEQFF
.	TRBV24-1	TRBD2	TRBJ2-3	TGTGCCACCAGTGTAGCGGGGAGGTCTGATACGCAGTATTTT	CATSVAGRSDTQYF
.	TRBV28	TRBD1	TRBJ1-5	TGTGCCAGCAGTCTCGGACAGGGCAATCAGCCCCAGCATTTT	CASSLGQGNQPQHF
medium-sized	TRBV19	TRBD1	TRBJ1-5	TGTGCCAGTAGTATTGGAGGATGGGTTAGGGGACAGCGGTTACGTTATCAGCCCCAGCATTTT	CASSIGGWVRGQRLRYQPQHF
many	TRBV5-4	TRBD2	TRBJ2-2	TGTGCCAGCAGCTTGGGACTAGCGGGGGCCGGGGAGCTGTTTTTT	CASSLGLAGAGELFF
many	TRBV27	.	TRBJ1-5	TGTGCCAGCAGTTTAATAGGCCCGGGCTTCTACAGCAATCAGCCCCAGCATTTT	CASSLIGPGFYSNQPQHF
many	TRBV6-5	TRBD1	TRBJ2-2	TGTGCCAGCAGTTACACAGGGGGCACCGGGGAGCTGTTTTTT	CASSYTGGTGELFF
.	TRBV6-1	.	TRBJ2-7	TGTGCCAGCACTCAAAGGGGGTCCTACGAGCAGTACTTC	CASTQRGSYEQYF
medium-sized	TRBV7-2	.	TRBJ2-3	TGTGCCAGCAGCCCCGGTCTAGGCTATTCCGGCACAGATACGCAGTATTTT	CASSPGLGYSGTDTQYF
.	TRBV28	.	TRBJ2-6	TGTGCCAGCCTGGGGACAAACTCTGGGGCCAACGTCCTGACTTTC	CASLGTNSGANVLTF
many	TRBV7-9	TRBD1	TRBJ1-6	TGTGCCAGCAGCTCGGACAGGGAGAATTCACCCCTCCACTTT	CASSSDRENSPLHF
many	TRBV6-5	TRBD2	TRBJ2-1	TGTGCCAGCAGTTACAGGGGGACTAGCGGGGGAGGCTCCTACAATGAGCAGTTCTTC	CASSYRGTSGGGSYNEQFF
.	TRBV29-1	.	TRBJ2-2	TGCAGCAGCTTGGGGCCACAGCGGACCGGGGAGCTGTTTTTT	CSSLGPQRTGELFF
few	TRBV7-2	.	TRBJ2-3	TGTGCCAGCAGCTTTGGGGGTGTGGGAGACATAGCGGATTTT	CASSFGGVGDIADF
.	TRBV5-4	.	TRBJ2-1	TGTGCCAGCCGCCCGGAGGCGGACAATGAGCAGTTCTTC	CASRPEADNEQFF
few	TRBV7-8	TRBD2	TRBJ2-5	TGTGCCAGCAGCCGACTAGCGGGGACGTACCAAGAGACCCAGTACTTC	CASSRLAGTYQETQYF
medium-sized	TRBV7-9	.	TRBJ1-2	TGTGCCAGCGTACCGATGGGCGTAGCTAACTATGGCTACACCTTC	CASVPMGVANYGYTF
.	TRBV6-5	.	TRBJ1-4	TGTGCCAGCAGAGCCCGGGGGGCGGGTAATGAAAAACTGTTTTTT	CASRARGAGNEKLFF
.	TRBV6-5	.	TRBJ1-5	TGTGCCAGCAGTTCTGTCTTGGGTCAGCCCCAGCATTTT	CASSSVLGQPQHF
.	TRBV6-2/TRBV6-3	.	TRBJ1-1	TGTGCCAGCAGTCACATCGACGGACGGGGGGCTTTCTTT	CASSHIDGRGAFF
many	TRBV6-2/TRBV6-3	TRBD2	TRBJ2-3	TGTGCCAACAGTTACTCTAGCGGGAGTTACAGAGCCACAGATACGCAGTATTTT	CANSYSSGSYRATDTQYF
.	TRBV10-3	.	TRBJ2-7	TGTGCCATCAGTGAAGTTGCCCGCGCCTCCTACGAGCAGTACTTC	CAISEVARASYEQYF
many	TRBV3-1	.	TRBJ2-3	TGTGCCAGCAGCCCCTCGACCTCAGATACGCAGTATTTT	CASSPSTSDTQYF
medium-sized	TRBV27	TRBD1	TRBJ1-2	TGTGCCAGCAGTCCCGGGACAGGGTATGGCTACACCTTC	CASSPGTGYGYTF
.	TRBV5-1	.	TRBJ2-5	TGCGCCAGCAGCTGGGACACCCAAGAGACCCAGTACTTC	CASSWDTQETQYF
many	TRBV4-2	.	TRBJ2-3	TGTGCCAGCAGCCAGAGCGGCACAGATACGCAGTATTTT	CASSQSGTDTQYF
.	TRBV2	.	TRBJ1-5	TGTGCCAGCAGTGGCGACAAGTCTCAGCCCCAGCATTTT	CASSGDKSQPQHF
few	TRBV7-2	TRBD2	TRBJ2-7	TGTGCCAGCAGCCCCGGGGGGGCTCCAGGTTACGAGCAGTACTTC	CASSPGGAPGYEQYF
medium-sized	TRBV12-3/TRBV12-4	TRBD2	TRBJ2-1	TGTGCCAGCAGCCACTCTTGGTGGTCTAGCGGGAGTTACCGGTACAATGAGCAGTTCTTC	CASSHSWWSSGSYRYNEQFF
many	TRBV11-2	TRBD1	TRBJ2-4	TGTGCCAGCAGCCCCTTAAGACAGGGGGCGAACATTCAGTACTTC	CASSPLRQGANIQYF
.	TRBV20-1	.	TRBJ1-2	TGCAGTGCAAGAAGGAACTATGGCTACACCTTC	CSARRNYGYTF
many	TRBV7-8	.	TRBJ2-1	TGTGCCAGCAGCTTACGGCGGGCCATCTCCTACAATGAGCAGTTCTTC	CASSLRRAISYNEQFF
.	TRBV11-2	.	TRBJ2-1	TGTGCCAGCAGCCCTGACAGCTACAATGAGCAGTTCTTC	CASSPDSYNEQFF
few	TRBV3-1	.	TRBJ2-5	TGTGCCAGCAGCCAAGATCCGGCGGCTAGAGAGACCCAGTACTTC	CASSQDPAARETQYF
.	TRBV3-1	.	TRBJ1-5	TGTGCCAGCAGCCAAAGCGTGGGGAATCAGCCCCAGCATTTT	CASSQSVGNQPQHF
many	TRBV7-2	TRBD2	TRBJ2-7	TGTGCCAGCAGCCATAATAGCGGGGGTTACTACGAGCAGTACTTC	CASSHNSGGYYEQYF
medium-sized	TRBV19	.	TRBJ1-2	TGTGCCAGTAGTCCGGGGAGGTACGGCTATGGCTACACCTTC	CASSPGRYGYGYTF
medium-sized	TRBV27	TRBD2	TRBJ2-3	TGTGCCAGCAGACCCTTAGCGGGGGGGAGCACAGATACGCAGTATTTT	CASRPLAGGSTDTQYF
medium-sized	TRBV12-5	TRBD1	TRBJ2-2	TGTGCTAGTGTACGAACAGGGGACCCCACCGGGGAGCTGTTTTTT	CASVRTGDPTGELFF
medium-sized	TRBV27	.	TRBJ1-2	TGTGCCAGCAGTTTTCCAGAGCCTAACTATGGCTACACCTTC	CASSFPEPNYGYTF